A selection of T cell receptor beta chains follows, all from one sample in a study of Graves' ophthalmopathy and Graves' hyperthyroidism. TCRdb re-derived calls from the multiplex PCR reads in MiXCR, one entry per CDR3 protein. The sample includes about 700,000 distinct CDR3 sequences, 35% to 50% of them seen just once. Sequencing input: peripheral blood. The source of these receptors is an adult man with Graves' ophthalmopathy. The CDR3 runs from the conserved cysteine through the conserved F or W. A D gene is named only where the DNA matches it firmly. The size field is filled for only some rows; it gives once, few, many or a size class.

j_call d_call v_call clone_size cdr3_nt cdr3_aa
TRBJ1-5 . TRBV12-3/TRBV12-4 . TGTGCCAACAGTTTATACGGAGCCCCGAATCAGCCCCAGCATTTT CANSLYGAPNQPQHF
TRBJ1-4 . TRBV7-9 . TGTGCCAGCAGCCCCCGGGACGAATCTGAAAAACTGTTTTTT CASSPRDESEKLFF
TRBJ2-7 TRBD1 TRBV20-1 . TGCAGTGCTAACAGGGGCTCCCACGAGCAGTACTTC CSANRGSHEQYF
TRBJ1-6 . TRBV3-1 . TGTGCCAGCAGCCAGGGAGGGGATCGGAATTCACCCCTCCACTTT CASSQGGDRNSPLHF
TRBJ1-1 TRBD1 TRBV7-9 many TGTGCCAGCAGCTCCCAACAGGGGGCGAACACTGAAGCTTTCTTT CASSSQQGANTEAFF
TRBJ1-6 . TRBV25-1 . TGTTACAGGGTTAATTCACCCCTCCACTTT CYRVNSPLHF
TRBJ2-7 . TRBV20-1 . TGCAGTGCTAGCAAGGGCTACCTCTCCTACGAGCAGTACTTC CSASKGYLSYEQYF
TRBJ2-7 . TRBV12-3/TRBV12-4 few TGTGCCAGCGGGAAGGACCAGTCCTACGAGCAGTACTTC CASGKDQSYEQYF
TRBJ1-5 . TRBV29-1 . TGCAGCTTGGGGGGAAACAATCAGCCCCAGCATTTT CSLGGNNQPQHF
TRBJ2-2 . TRBV29-1 . TGCAGCGACGACATCCAGGGCCTCGGGGAGCTGTTTTTT CSDDIQGLGELFF
TRBJ2-5 TRBD2 TRBV12-5 . TGTGCTAGTGGTTTGGAACTAGCGACCGAGACCCAGTACTTC CASGLELATETQYF
TRBJ2-7 . TRBV19 . TGTGCCAGTAGTATGGGTTCTGGGGCATCCTACGAGCAGTACTTC CASSMGSGASYEQYF
TRBJ2-7 TRBD1 TRBV4-1 . TGCGCCAGCAGCCAAAAGGGACAGGGCATCGCTCGGGAGCAGTACTTC CASSQKGQGIAREQYF
TRBJ2-5 TRBD1 TRBV12-3/TRBV12-4 . TGTGCCAGCAGTGTTACAGGGGGGACCCAGTACTTC CASSVTGGTQYF
TRBJ2-5 . TRBV12-3/TRBV12-4 . TGTGCCAGCAGTCCCTTAAAGGGGCAAGAGACCCAGTACTTC CASSPLKGQETQYF
TRBJ2-2 TRBD2 TRBV10-3 many TGTGCCATCAGACTAGCGGGGGGGACGGACACCGGGGAGCTGTTTTTT CAIRLAGGTDTGELFF
TRBJ1-3 . TRBV5-6 . TGTGCCAGCAGCCAACAGCTCGGCACCATATATTTT CASSQQLGTIYF
TRBJ2-5 TRBD2 TRBV20-1 few TGCAGTGCTAGAGAGGCTAGCGGGAGGCAAGAGACCCAGTACTTC CSAREASGRQETQYF
TRBJ2-2 TRBD2 TRBV11-3 . TGTGCCAGCAGCTTCAGGTTTGTTCCGGGACTAGCGACGAACACCGGGGAGCTGTTTTTT CASSFRFVPGLATNTGELFF
TRBJ2-7 . TRBV12-5 few TGTGCTAGTGGTTCGCGGTCCTACGAGCAGTACTTC CASGSRSYEQYF
TRBJ1-6 . TRBV10-3 many TGTGCCATCAGTGAGACTAGAGGGGCAGGGGATTCACCCCTCCACTTT CAISETRGAGDSPLHF
TRBJ2-7 TRBD1 TRBV12-3/TRBV12-4 many TGTGCCAGCAGCTCGACAGGGAGCCACGAGCAGTACTTC CASSSTGSHEQYF
TRBJ1-5 . TRBV7-9 many TGTGCCAGCAGCTTATTAGGGCAGCAGAATCAGCCCCAGCATTTT CASSLLGQQNQPQHF
TRBJ1-3 TRBD1 TRBV2 . TGTGCCAGCAGTGAGGGACAGGGGAACACCATATATTTT CASSEGQGNTIYF
TRBJ1-1 . TRBV7-2 few TGTGCCACACACAGGACCCTAAACACTGAAGCTTTCTTT CATHRTLNTEAFF
TRBJ2-3 . TRBV2 once TGTGCCAGCAGTGGGGGCCTCCTGAGGATGGCCGATACGCAGTATTTT CASSGGLLRMADTQYF
TRBJ2-5 . TRBV12-3/TRBV12-4 few TGTGCCAGCCTGGGGTTGCTCGGGGAGACCCAGTACTTC CASLGLLGETQYF
TRBJ2-5 TRBD1 TRBV12-3/TRBV12-4 . TGTGCCAGCAGTCAGACAGGGGGCCAAGGCACCCAGTACTTC CASSQTGGQGTQYF
TRBJ2-7 . TRBV6-5 . TGTGCCAGCAGTTACGGTTCTAGTCCCTACGAGCAGTACTTC CASSYGSSPYEQYF